One and the same sample provided the 15 T cell receptor beta chains below, sequenced in a study of blood T cell repertoires in COVID-19. The table came from immunoSEQ multiplex PCR; TCRdb's copy has only in-frame clones and leaves some out. Of roughly 230,000 clones listed, over 80% are singletons. Sequenced input: peripheral blood. Receptor source: a human donor in a cohort sampled during active COVID-19.

The chain is built from TRBV29-1 and TRBJ2-7; TRBD1 matches at 11 bases. The CDR3 has 12 residues. CDR1 and CDR2 from the germline V gene are SQVTM and ANQGSEA. V shed 7 bases and J 7 bases; nucleotides not matched to a gene: 6. The CDR3 here is CSAGQGEREQYF. The CDR3 DNA sequence: TGCAGCGCGGGACAGGGGGAGAGGGAGCAGTACTTC.

The V gene is TRBV28, the J gene TRBJ2-7; 9 bases align to TRBD2. From germline, CDR1 is MDHEN and CDR2 SYDVKM. V trimming: 1 base; J trimming: 5 bases; junction bases outside the gene matches: 9. The CDR3 has 16 amino acids. CDR3 loop: CASSLFGGRAAHEQYF. In nucleotides, the CDR3 is TGTGCCAGCAGTTTATTTGGCGGGAGGGCCGCCCACGAGCAGTACTTC.

V gene TRBV6-5 combines with J gene TRBJ2-7, with 8 positions matching TRBD1. V was pared by 6 bases and J by 3 bases, with 7 bases of the junction left unmatched. This CDR3 is 14 amino acids long. The V gene's germline CDR1 is MNHEY and CDR2 SVGAGI. The CDR3 DNA sequence: TGTGCCAGCAGAAGGGGACAGGCGTTCTACGAGCAGTACTTC. It codes for CASRRGQAFYEQYF.

The chain joins TRBV7-9 to TRBJ2-1; perhaps TRBD2 as D (6 bases). Trimming removed 6 bases at V and 6 bases at J, with 12 bases between. Germline V gene sequence: CDR1 SEHNR, CDR2 FQNEAQ (reference sequence). CDR3 length: 13 residues. The CDR3: CASRAWGVNEQFF. The CDR3 DNA reads TGTGCCAGCAGGGCGTGGGGGGTCAATGAGCAGTTCTTC.

The chain uses TRBV4-1 and TRBJ1-2; unclear D gene. Trimming stripped 1 base from V and 7 bases from J, with 10 bases between. CDR1 MGHRA and CDR2 YSYEKL come from the germline V gene. CDR3 length: 13 residues. The CDR3, as DNA: TGCGCCAGCAGCCAAGTGGGCCTCTCTGGCTACACCTTC. Translating it yields CASSQVGLSGYTF.

This chain joins TRBV20-1 and TRBJ2-5; TRBD1 is a possible D gene (5 bases). Germline V gene lookup returns CDR1 DFQATT and CDR2 SNEGSKA (reference sequence). Trimming took 7 bases from V and 2 from J, leaving 8 bases between them. The CDR3 spans 11 residues. The CDR3 is CSGQIQETQYF. The CDR3 DNA sequence: TGCAGTGGACAGATACAAGAGACCCAGTACTTC.

The rearrangement links TRBV2 to TRBJ2-3; 7 bases align to TRBD2. CDR1 is SNHLY and CDR2 is FYNNEI in the germline V gene. After removal of 6 bases from V and 6 bases from J, the junction contained 0 bases not matched to a gene. The CDR3 covers 11 residues. CDR3 in DNA: TGTGCCAGCAGGGGGGGGGATACGCAGTATTTT. Amino acid sequence: CASRGGDTQYF.

The chain joins TRBV7-9 to TRBJ1-1; D unresolved. The CDR3 consists of 11 residues. The germline CDR1 and CDR2 sequences are SEHNR and FQNEAQ (reference sequence). Deletions cut 5 bases from V and 7 bases from J, with 8 bases between. CDR3 DNA: TGTGCCAGCAGCCTACCAGGTGAAGCTTTCTTT. Translating it yields CASSLPGEAFF.

The rearrangement uses TRBV27 and TRBJ1-1; no reliable D call. Germline V gene sequence: CDR1 MNHEY, CDR2 SMNVEV (reference sequence). V lost 3 bases and J lost 5, with 16 bases in between. The CDR3 contains 15 residues. CDR3 protein: CASSFRIDLRTEAFF. CDR3 coding DNA: TGTGCCAGCAGTTTCCGAATAGACCTGAGGACTGAAGCTTTCTTT.

This sequence joins TRBV6-5 and TRBJ1-3; D is unresolved. This CDR3 comprises 13 residues. Trimming stripped 6 bases from V and 4 bases from J, with 10 bases between. Germline V gene data show CDR1 as MNHEY and CDR2 as SVGAGI. Here the CDR3 reads CASSGISGNTIYF. In nucleotides, the CDR3 is TGTGCCAGCAGCGGGATCTCCGGAAACACCATATATTTT.

This clone was recorded once. The same CDR3 is also encoded by other DNA sequences in this sample. The rearrangement links TRBV6-1 to TRBJ1-1; 7 bases are shared with TRBD1. This CDR3 region has 14 residues. Germline lookup yields CDR1 MNHNS and CDR2 SASEGT. The V and J ends lost 3 bases and 5 bases, in that order; junction bases with no gene match: 6. Here the CDR3 DNA reads TGTGCCAGCAGTGAGAGGGGGCTGAGGACTGAAGCTTTCTTT. Encoded protein: CASSERGLRTEAFF.

The rearrangement joins TRBV5-1 to TRBJ2-3; 7 nucleotides align to TRBD1. The germline V gene has CDR1 SGHRS and CDR2 YFSETQ. The V and J ends lost 0 bases and 6 bases, in that order; junction bases with no gene match: 7. CDR3 length: 15 amino acids. The CDR3 reads CASSLDRGLWDTQYF. CDR3 bases: TGCGCCAGCAGCTTGGACAGGGGCTTATGGGATACGCAGTATTTT.

This clone was found a few times. V and J are TRBV5-1 and TRBJ2-7; the D is unclear. The CDR3 runs 14 residues. Germline CDR1 and CDR2: SGHRS and YFSETQ. V dropped 4 bases and J dropped 2 bases, with 13 bases sitting between them. The CDR3: CASSVYRSAYEQYF. DNA for the CDR3: TGCGCCAGCAGCGTATATCGGAGTGCCTACGAGCAGTACTTC.

The chain employs TRBV5-4 and TRBJ2-5; 7 nucleotides match TRBD1. Trimming removed 2 bases from V and 2 bases from J; junction bases left unmatched: 6. This CDR3 spans 15 amino acids. Looked up from germline, CDR1 is SGHNT and CDR2 is YYREEE (reference sequence). The CDR3 loop reads CASSLGQDIQETQYF. The CDR3 DNA follows: TGTGCCAGCAGCTTAGGACAGGACATACAAGAGACCCAGTACTTC. The complete variable domain, with remaining parts taken from reference TRBV5-4 and TRBJ2-5, reads ETGVTQSPTHLIKTRGQQVTLRCSSQSGHNTVSWYQQALGQGPQFIFQYYREEENGRGNFPPRFSGLQFPNYSSELNVNALELDDSALYLCASSLGQDIQETQYFGPGTRLLVL.

The rearrangement links TRBV7-9 to TRBJ2-6; 8 nucleotides match TRBD1. V trimming: 2 bases; J trimming: 2 bases; junction bases outside the gene matches: 8. The CDR3 has 18 residues. Germline CDR1 and CDR2: SEHNR and FQNEAQ (reference sequence). CDR3 in amino acids: CASSLSLTRGPGANVLTF. DNA for the CDR3: TGTGCCAGCAGCTTAAGTCTCACCAGGGGGCCTGGGGCCAACGTCCTGACTTTC.